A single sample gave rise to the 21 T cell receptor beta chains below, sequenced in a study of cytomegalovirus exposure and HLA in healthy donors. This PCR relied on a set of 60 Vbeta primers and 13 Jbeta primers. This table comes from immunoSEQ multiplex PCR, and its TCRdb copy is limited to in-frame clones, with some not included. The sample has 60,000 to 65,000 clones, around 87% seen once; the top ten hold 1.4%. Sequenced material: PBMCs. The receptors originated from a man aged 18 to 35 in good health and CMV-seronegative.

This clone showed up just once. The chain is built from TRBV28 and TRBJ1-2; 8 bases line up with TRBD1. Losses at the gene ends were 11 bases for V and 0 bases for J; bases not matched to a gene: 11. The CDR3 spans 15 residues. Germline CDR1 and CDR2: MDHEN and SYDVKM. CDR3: CAASVQGASNYGYTF. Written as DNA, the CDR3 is TGTGCCGCGAGTGTCCAGGGGGCGTCTAACTATGGCTACACCTTC.

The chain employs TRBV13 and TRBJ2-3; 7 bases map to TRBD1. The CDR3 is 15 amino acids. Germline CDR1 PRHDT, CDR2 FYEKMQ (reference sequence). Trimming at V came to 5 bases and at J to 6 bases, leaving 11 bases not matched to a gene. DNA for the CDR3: TGTGCCAGCAGCCAAATTCAACAGGGGAAGGATACGCAGTATTTT. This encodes CASSQIQQGKDTQYF.

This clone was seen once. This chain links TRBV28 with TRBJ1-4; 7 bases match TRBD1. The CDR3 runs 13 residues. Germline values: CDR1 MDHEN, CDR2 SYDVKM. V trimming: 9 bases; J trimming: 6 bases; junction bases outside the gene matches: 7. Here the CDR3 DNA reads TGTGCCAGTTACGGGACAGATGATGAAAAACTGTTTTTT. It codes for CASYGTDDEKLFF.

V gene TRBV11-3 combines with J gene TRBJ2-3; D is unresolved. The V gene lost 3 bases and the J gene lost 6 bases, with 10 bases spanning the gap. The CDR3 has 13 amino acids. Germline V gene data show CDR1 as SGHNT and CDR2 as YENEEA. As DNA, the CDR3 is TGTGCCAGCAGCTTTCTAGACGGGGATACGCAGTATTTT. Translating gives CASSFLDGDTQYF.

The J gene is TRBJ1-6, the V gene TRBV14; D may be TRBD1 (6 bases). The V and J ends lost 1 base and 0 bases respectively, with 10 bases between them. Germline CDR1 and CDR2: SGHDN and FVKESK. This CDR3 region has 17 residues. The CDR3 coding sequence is TGTGCCAGCAGCCAAGGACCGACAGGCTCCTATAATTCACCCCTCCACTTT. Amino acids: CASSQGPTGSYNSPLHF.

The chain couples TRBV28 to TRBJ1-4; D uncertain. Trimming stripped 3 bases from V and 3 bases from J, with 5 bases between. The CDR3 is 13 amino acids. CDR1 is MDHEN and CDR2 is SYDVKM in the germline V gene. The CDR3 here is CASSFRANEKLFF. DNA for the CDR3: TGTGCCAGCAGTTTCCGGGCTAATGAAAAACTGTTTTTT.

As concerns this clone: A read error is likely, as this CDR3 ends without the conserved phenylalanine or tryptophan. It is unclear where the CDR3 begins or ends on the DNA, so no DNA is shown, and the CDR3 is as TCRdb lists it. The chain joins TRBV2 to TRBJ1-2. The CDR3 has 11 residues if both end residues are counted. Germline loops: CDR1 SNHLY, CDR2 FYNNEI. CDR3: CASSALAGPWL.

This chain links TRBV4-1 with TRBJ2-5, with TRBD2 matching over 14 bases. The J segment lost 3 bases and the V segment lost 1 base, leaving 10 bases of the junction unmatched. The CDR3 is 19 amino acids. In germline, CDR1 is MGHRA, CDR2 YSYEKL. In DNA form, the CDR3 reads TGCGCCAGCAGCCAAGGGGGGACTAGCGGGGGCCGGGGGAAAGAGACCCAGTACTTC. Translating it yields CASSQGGTSGGRGKETQYF.

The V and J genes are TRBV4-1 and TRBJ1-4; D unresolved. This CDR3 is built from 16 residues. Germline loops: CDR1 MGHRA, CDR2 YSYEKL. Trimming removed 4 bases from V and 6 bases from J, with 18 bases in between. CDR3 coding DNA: TGCGCCAGCAGCCGCCTGACGGAGGGCGTGCATGAAAAACTGTTTTTT. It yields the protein CASSRLTEGVHEKLFF.

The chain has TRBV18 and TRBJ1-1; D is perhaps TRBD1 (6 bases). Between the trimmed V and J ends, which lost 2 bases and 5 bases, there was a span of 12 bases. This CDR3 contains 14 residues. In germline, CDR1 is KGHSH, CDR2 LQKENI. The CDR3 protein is CASSPSRGPTEAFF. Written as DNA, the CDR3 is TGTGCCAGCTCACCATCCAGGGGCCCTACTGAAGCTTTCTTT. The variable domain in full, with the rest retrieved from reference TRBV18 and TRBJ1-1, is NAGVMQNPRHLVRRRGQEARLRCSPMKGHSHVYWYRQLPEEGLKFMVYLQKENIIDESGMPKERFSAEFPKEGPSILRIQQVVRGDSAAYFCASSPSRGPTEAFFGQGTRLTVV.

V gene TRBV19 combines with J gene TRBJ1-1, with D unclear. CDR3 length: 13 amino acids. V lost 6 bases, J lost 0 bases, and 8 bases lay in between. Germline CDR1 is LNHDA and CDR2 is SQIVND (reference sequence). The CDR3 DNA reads TGTGCCAGTAGAGAGCTCATGAACACTGAAGCTTTCTTT. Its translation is CASRELMNTEAFF.

CDR3 coding DNA: TGCGCCAGCAGCGCGGGGGACAGGTCCGACTACACCTTC. This gives the protein CASSAGDRSDYTF. V is TRBV5-1 and J is TRBJ1-2; the match to TRBD1 covers 8 bases. Per the germline V gene, CDR1 is SGHRS and CDR2 is YFSETQ. The V gene end was trimmed by 4 bases and the J gene end by 10 bases; junction bases not matched to a gene: 9. The CDR3 spans 13 residues.

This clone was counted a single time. CDR3 bases: TGTGCCAGCAGCGCGCCACAGGAACCCCCTTTTGATGAGCAGTACTTC. Its translation is CASSAPQEPPFDEQYF. V gene TRBV7-9 combines with J gene TRBJ2-7; D is possibly TRBD1 (5 bases). Germline V gives CDR1 SEHNR, CDR2 FQNEAQ (reference sequence). This CDR3 is built from 16 residues. The ends were cut back, 5 bases at V and 7 bases at J, with 24 bases in the middle.

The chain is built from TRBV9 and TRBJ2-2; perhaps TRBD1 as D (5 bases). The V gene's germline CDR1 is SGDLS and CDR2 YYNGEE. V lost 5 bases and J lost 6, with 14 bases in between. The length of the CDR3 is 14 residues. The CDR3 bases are TGTGCCAGCAGTTTCGGGCTAGGGGCCGGGGAGCTGTTTTTT. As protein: CASSFGLGAGELFF.

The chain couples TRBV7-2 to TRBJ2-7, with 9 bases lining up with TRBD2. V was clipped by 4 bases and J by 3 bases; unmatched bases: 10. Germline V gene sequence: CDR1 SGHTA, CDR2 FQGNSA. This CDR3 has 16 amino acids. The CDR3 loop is CASSYLATSGYYEQYF. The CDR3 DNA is TGTGCCAGCAGCTACCTAGCGACTAGCGGTTACTACGAGCAGTACTTC. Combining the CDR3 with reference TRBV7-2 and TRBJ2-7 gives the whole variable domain GAGVSQSPSNKVTEKGKDVELRCDPISGHTALYWYRQSLGQGLEFLIYFQGNSAPDKSGLPSDRFSAERTGGSVSTLTIQRTQQEDSAVYLCASSYLATSGYYEQYFGPGTRLTVT.

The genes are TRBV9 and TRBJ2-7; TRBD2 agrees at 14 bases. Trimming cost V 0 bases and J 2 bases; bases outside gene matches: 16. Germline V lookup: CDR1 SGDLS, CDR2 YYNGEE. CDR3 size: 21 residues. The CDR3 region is CASSVGIGSGTSGGLPYEQYF. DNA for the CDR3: TGTGCCAGCAGCGTAGGTATCGGGAGCGGGACTAGCGGGGGCCTACCCTACGAGCAGTACTTC.

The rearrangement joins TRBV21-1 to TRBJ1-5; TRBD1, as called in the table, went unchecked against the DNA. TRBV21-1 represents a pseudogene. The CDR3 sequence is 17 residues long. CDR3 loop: CASNSWDREFSNQPQHF. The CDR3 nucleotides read TGTGCCAGCAACTCCTGGGACAGGGAGTTTAGCAATCAGCCCCAGCATTTT.

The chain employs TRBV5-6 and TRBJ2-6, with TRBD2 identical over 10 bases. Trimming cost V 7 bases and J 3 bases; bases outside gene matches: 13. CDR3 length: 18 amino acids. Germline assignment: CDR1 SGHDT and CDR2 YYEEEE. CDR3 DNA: TGTGCCAGCGAGCCCCCCCTAGCGGGGGCCGTTGGGGCCAACGTCCTGACTTTC. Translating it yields CASEPPLAGAVGANVLTF.

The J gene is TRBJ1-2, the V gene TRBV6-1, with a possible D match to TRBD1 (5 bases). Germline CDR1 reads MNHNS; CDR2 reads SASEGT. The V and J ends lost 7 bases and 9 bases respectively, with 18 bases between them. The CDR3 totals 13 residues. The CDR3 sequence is CASIRQPEFRYTF. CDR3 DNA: TGTGCCAGCATCCGACAGCCGGAATTTCGCTACACCTTC.

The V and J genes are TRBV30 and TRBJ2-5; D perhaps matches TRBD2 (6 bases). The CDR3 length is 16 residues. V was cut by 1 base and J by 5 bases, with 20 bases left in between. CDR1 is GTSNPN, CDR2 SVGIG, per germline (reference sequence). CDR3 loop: CAWSDKTTRGWETQYF. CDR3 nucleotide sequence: TGTGCCTGGAGTGACAAAACAACCCGGGGGTGGGAGACCCAGTACTTC.

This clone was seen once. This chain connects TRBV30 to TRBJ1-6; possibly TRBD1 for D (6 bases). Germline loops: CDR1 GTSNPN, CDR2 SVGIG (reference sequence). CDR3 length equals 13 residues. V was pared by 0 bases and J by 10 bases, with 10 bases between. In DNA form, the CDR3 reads TGTGCCTGGAGTGTACAGGGTCGCTCACCCCTCCACTTT. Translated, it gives CAWSVQGRSPLHF.